This T cell receptor (beta chain) stems from a study of memory CD4+ T cells and cytomegalovirus serostatus. On the study more broadly: Of the healthy Belgian adults, several were CMV seropositive and around 22 seronegative. Study-wide points: About 40% of the roughly 160 known CMV-associated TCRbeta sequences appeared in CD4+ memory. Suggested: most of the CMV-linked TCR signature lies in CD4+ memory cells. CMV serostatus prediction reached median AUC roughly 0.95, or 0.91 with US-trained model.

This CDR3 has 16 residues. The V end was cut by 0 bases, the J end by 1 base, with 12 bases between. Germline values: CDR1 SGDLS, CDR2 YYNGEE. TCRdb's table, derived via immunoSEQ multiplex PCR, lists solely in-frame clones and lacks some. The sample holds some 50,000 clones, just over 75% seen once. Concerning this clone itself: As yet, its antigen is unknown.

Single viable CD3+CD4+CD8-CD45RO+ cells were sorted as the memory CD4+ T cells. This receptor was identified in an adult in good health and CMV-seronegative. Sequencing was done on a sample of memory CD4+ T cells from blood. V usage is TRBV9 and J usage is TRBJ2-3; D uncertain. CDR3 nucleotides: TGTGCCAGCAGCGTAGCTCCCTCCTCTGGCACAGATACGCAGTATTTT. Translation: CASSVAPSSGTDTQYF.